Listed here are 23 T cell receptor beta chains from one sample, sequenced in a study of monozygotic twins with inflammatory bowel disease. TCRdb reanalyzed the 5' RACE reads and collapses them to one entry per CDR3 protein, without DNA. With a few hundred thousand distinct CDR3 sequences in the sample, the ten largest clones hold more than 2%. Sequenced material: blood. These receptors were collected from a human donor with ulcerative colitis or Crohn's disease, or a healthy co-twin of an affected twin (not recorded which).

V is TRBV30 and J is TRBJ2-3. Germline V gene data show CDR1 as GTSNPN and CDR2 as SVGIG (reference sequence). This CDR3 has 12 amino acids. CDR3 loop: CAWNRPTDTQYF.

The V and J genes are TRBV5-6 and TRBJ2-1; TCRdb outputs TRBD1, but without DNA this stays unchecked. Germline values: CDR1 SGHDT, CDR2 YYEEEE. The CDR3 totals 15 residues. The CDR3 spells CASSLLYGRGNEQFF.

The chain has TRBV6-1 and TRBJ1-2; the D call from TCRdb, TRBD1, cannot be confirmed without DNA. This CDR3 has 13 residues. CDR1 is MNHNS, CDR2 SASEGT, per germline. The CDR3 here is CASRPGQGSGYTF.

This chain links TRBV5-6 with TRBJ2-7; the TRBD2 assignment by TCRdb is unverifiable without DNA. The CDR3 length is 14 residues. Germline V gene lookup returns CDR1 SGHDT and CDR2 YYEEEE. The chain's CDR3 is CASSPSGSLREQYF. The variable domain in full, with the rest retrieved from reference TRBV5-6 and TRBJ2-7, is DAGVTQSPTHLIKTRGQQVTLRCSPKSGHDTVSWYQQALGQGPQFIFQYYEEEERQRGNFPDRFSGHQFPNYSSELNVNALLLGDSALYLCASSPSGSLREQYFGPGTRLTVT.

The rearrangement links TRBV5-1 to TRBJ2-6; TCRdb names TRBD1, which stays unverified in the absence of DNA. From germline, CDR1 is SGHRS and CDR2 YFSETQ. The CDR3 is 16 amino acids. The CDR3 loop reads CASSSDRGSGANVLTF. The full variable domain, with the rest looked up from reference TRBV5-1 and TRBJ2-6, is KAGVTQTPRYLIKTRGQQVTLSCSPISGHRSVSWYQQTPGQGLQFLFEYFSETQRNKGNFPGRFSGRQFSNSRSEMNVSTLELGDSALYLCASSSDRGSGANVLTFGAGSRLTVL.

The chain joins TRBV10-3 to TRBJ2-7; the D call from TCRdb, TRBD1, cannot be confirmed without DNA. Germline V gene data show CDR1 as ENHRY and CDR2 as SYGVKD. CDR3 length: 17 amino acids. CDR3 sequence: CAISVTLRDRGPYEQYF.

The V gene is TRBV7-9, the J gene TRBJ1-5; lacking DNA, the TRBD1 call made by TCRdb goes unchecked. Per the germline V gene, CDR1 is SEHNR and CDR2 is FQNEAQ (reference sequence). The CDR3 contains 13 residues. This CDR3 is CASTSSRDQPQHF.

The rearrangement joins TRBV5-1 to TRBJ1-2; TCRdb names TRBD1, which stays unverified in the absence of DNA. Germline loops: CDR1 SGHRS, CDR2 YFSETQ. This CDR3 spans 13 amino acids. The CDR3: CASGTEGASGYTF. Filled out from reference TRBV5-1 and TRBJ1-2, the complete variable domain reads KAGVTQTPRYLIKTRGQQVTLSCSPISGHRSVSWYQQTPGQGLQFLFEYFSETQRNKGNFPGRFSGRQFSNSRSEMNVSTLELGDSALYLCASGTEGASGYTFGSGTRLTVV.

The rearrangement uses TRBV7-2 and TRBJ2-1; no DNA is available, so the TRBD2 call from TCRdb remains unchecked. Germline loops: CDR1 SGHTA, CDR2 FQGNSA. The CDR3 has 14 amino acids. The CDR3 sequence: CASSLNPSGSEQFF.

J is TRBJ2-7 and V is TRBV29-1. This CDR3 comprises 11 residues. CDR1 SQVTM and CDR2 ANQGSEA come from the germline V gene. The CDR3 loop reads CSGGSAYEQYF.

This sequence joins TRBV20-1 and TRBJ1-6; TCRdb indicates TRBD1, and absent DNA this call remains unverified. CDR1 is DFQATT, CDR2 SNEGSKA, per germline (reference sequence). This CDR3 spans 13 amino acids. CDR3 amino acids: CSATRTGDSPLHF.

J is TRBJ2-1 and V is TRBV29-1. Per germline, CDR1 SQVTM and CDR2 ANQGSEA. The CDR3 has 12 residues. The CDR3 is CSVVGLNNEQFF.

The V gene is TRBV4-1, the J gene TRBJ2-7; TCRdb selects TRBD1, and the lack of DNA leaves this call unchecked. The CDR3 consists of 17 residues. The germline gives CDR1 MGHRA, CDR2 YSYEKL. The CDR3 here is CASSQEGWDRSSYEQYF.

The CDR3 loop is CASSFGDRVAEAFF. The chain is built from TRBV12-3 or TRBV12-4 and TRBJ1-1; checking the TCRdb D call of TRBD1 is not possible without DNA. The CDR3 extends over 14 amino acids.

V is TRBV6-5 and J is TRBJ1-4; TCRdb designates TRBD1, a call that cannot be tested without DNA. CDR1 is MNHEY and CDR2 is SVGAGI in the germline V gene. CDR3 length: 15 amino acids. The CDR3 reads CASSYDFQGAEKLFF.

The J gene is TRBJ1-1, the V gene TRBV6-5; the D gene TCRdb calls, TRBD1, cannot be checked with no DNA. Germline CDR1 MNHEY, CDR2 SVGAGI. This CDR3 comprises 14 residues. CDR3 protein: CASSSDRGWTEAFF.

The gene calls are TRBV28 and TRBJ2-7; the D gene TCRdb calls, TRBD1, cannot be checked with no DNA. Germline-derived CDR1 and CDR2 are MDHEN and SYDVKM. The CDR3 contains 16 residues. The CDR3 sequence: CASRDRQGPRVHEQYF.

CDR3 sequence reads: CASGTGTRSVEQYF. The chain uses TRBV7-9 and TRBJ2-7; TCRdb's assignment of TRBD2 cannot be checked, as there is no DNA. There are 14 residues in the CDR3. Germline V gene lookup returns CDR1 SEHNR and CDR2 FQNEAQ (reference sequence).

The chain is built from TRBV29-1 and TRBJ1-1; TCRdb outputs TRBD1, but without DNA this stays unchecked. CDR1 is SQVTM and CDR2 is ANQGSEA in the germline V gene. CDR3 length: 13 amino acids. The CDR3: CSVCGTTGAEAFF.

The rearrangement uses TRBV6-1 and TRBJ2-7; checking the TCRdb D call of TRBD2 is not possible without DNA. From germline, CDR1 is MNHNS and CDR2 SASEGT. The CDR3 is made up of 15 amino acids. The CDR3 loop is CASSISPTSSYEQYF.

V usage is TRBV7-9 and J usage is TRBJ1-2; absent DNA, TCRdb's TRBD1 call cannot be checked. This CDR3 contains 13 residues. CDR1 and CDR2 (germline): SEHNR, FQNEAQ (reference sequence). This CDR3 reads CASSLGQHYGYTF.

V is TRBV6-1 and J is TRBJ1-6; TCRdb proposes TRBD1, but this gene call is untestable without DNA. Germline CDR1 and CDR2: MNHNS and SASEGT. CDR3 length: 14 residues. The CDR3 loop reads CASTFSPGFSPLHF.

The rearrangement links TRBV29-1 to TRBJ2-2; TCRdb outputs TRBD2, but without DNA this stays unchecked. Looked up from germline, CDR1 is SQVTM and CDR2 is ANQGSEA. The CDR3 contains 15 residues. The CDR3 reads CSAAGLASNTGELFF.